This T cell receptor beta chain comes out of a study of blood T cell repertoires in COVID-19. The germline V gene encodes CDR1 DFQATT and CDR2 SNEGSKA (reference sequence). Trimming stripped 3 bases from V and 3 bases from J, with 15 bases between. CDR3 size: 14 residues. Sequencing used immunoSEQ multiplex PCR; TCRdb keeps in-frame clones, though not all of them. The profile shows approximately 360,000 clones, around 83% of them singletons. Sample: PBMCs or T cells enriched from blood (not recorded which). The chain links TRBV20-1 to TRBJ2-7; D tentatively fits TRBD1 or TRBD2 (5 bases each). This clonotype originated in a woman aged 50 to 60 who had recovered from COVID-19. The CDR3 region is CSASGASLHYEQYF. In nucleotides, the CDR3 is TGCAGTGCTAGTGGGGCTAGCCTACACTACGAGCAGTACTTC.